One and the same sample provided the 30 T cell receptor beta chains below, sequenced in a study of cytomegalovirus exposure and HLA in healthy donors. A multiplex PCR was run with 60 Vbeta primers and 13 Jbeta primers. Here immunoSEQ multiplex PCR was the method, and the copy in TCRdb shows in-frame clones only, minus some. The data hold under 110,000 clones, with around 85% observed a single time. The sample was PBMCs. These receptors were collected from a man between 60 and 70 years old in good health and CMV-seronegative.

V and J are TRBV4-3 and TRBJ1-3, with D uncertain. Germline values: CDR1 LGHNA, CDR2 YSLEER. Deletions cut 4 bases from V and 1 base from J, with 20 bases between. This CDR3 spans 18 amino acids. As DNA, the CDR3 is TGCGCCAGCAGCCCATCCGGTGCCGCGCCGCGATCTGGAAACACCATATATTTT. Amino acids: CASSPSGAAPRSGNTIYF.

This clone was seen only a few times. The chain recombines TRBV10-3 with TRBJ1-2; D uncertain. Trimming removed 0 bases at V and 0 bases at J, with 11 bases between. In germline, CDR1 is ENHRY, CDR2 SYGVKD. The CDR3 is 16 amino acids. CDR3 nucleotides: TGTGCCATCAGTGAGTCCGCATTTCCAGCTAACTATGGCTACACCTTC. Residues: CAISESAFPANYGYTF.

The chain joins TRBV4-3 to TRBJ1-4, with D perhaps TRBD1 (6 bases). The CDR3 has 18 residues. Per germline, CDR1 LGHNA and CDR2 YSLEER. Between the trimmed V and J ends, which lost 4 bases and 8 bases, there was a span of 26 bases. CDR3 DNA sequence: TGCGCCAGCAGCCCCGTCCCCTACGAGCGACAGGCACAGGAAAAACTGTTTTTT. Translated: CASSPVPYERQAQEKLFF.

Here the CDR3 reads CASSFGTGGSYNEQFF. The CDR3 coding sequence is TGTGCCAGCAGTTTCGGGACAGGGGGCTCCTACAATGAGCAGTTCTTC. The chain carries TRBV28 and TRBJ2-1, with 11 bases matching TRBD1. Germline V lookup: CDR1 MDHEN, CDR2 SYDVKM. V lost 3 bases and J lost 0; bases outside the gene matches: 1. The length of the CDR3 is 16 residues.

The rearrangement links TRBV5-1 to TRBJ2-5; D is possibly TRBD1 (5 bases). V dropped 1 base and J dropped 5 bases, with 18 bases sitting between them. Germline CDR1 and CDR2: SGHRS and YFSETQ. The CDR3 is made up of 16 amino acids. CDR3 loop: CASSLQGLGSGETQYF. The DNA for the CDR3 is TGCGCCAGCAGCTTGCAGGGTCTGGGGTCAGGGGAGACCCAGTACTTC.

The chain carries TRBV18 and TRBJ2-7; weak D call: TRBD1 (6 bases). The CDR3 has 13 amino acids. Trimming left V 6 bases short and J 3 bases short, with 12 bases between. Germline V gene lookup returns CDR1 KGHSH and CDR2 LQKENI. Written as DNA, the CDR3 is TGTGCCAGCTCTACTGGGGGCCTCTACGAGCAGTACTTC. Amino acid sequence: CASSTGGLYEQYF.

The rearrangement links TRBV28 to TRBJ1-1; 12 positions match TRBD1. J gave up 7 bases and V 3 bases, and 3 bases lay outside the gene matches. Germline CDR1 is MDHEN and CDR2 is SYDVKM. The CDR3 contains 14 residues. CDR3 nucleotide sequence: TGTGCCAGCAGTTTGGGACAGGGGGCGATTGAAGCTTTCTTT. Protein product: CASSLGQGAIEAFF.

This chain connects TRBV5-1 to TRBJ2-3, with TRBD2 as a possible D gene (6 bases). This CDR3 spans 15 amino acids. CDR1 is SGHRS, CDR2 YFSETQ, per germline. Trimming cost V 4 bases and J 1 base, with 13 bases left between them. The CDR3 bases are TGCGCCAGCAGCCTCTATCCGGGGGGCACAGATACGCAGTATTTT. Its protein is CASSLYPGGTDTQYF. The full variable domain, rest sourced from reference TRBV5-1 and TRBJ2-3, is KAGVTQTPRYLIKTRGQQVTLSCSPISGHRSVSWYQQTPGQGLQFLFEYFSETQRNKGNFPGRFSGRQFSNSRSEMNVSTLELGDSALYLCASSLYPGGTDTQYFGPGTRLTVL.

This rearrangement joins TRBV5-1 to TRBJ2-5; no clear D. V was pared by 7 bases and J by 1 base, with 17 bases between. Germline V lookup: CDR1 SGHRS, CDR2 YFSETQ. The CDR3 loop spans 15 amino acids. CDR3: CASAPTVPTQETQYF. CDR3 sequence (DNA): TGCGCCAGCGCGCCCACGGTTCCCACCCAAGAGACCCAGTACTTC.

The genes are TRBV4-3 and TRBJ2-5; 7 bases are a match to TRBD1. Per the germline V gene, CDR1 is LGHNA and CDR2 is YSLEER. The CDR3 length is 13 residues. The V segment lost 3 bases and the J segment 4 bases; nucleotides outside the gene matches: 2. The CDR3 protein is CASSHRTGETQYF. The CDR3 bases are TGCGCCAGCAGCCACCGGACAGGAGAGACCCAGTACTTC.

The J gene is TRBJ2-5, the V gene TRBV7-2, with a weak D call TRBD2 (5 bases). The CDR3 length is 16 residues. Trimming removed 3 bases from V and 5 bases from J, with 19 bases in between. In germline, CDR1 is SGHTA, CDR2 FQGNSA. The CDR3 sequence: CASSFGVALSRETQYF. The CDR3 coding sequence is TGTGCCAGCAGCTTCGGGGTAGCTCTCTCACGGGAGACCCAGTACTTC.

The rearrangement links TRBV28 to TRBJ2-3, with D perhaps matching TRBD2 (7 bases). The CDR3 consists of 13 residues. V was clipped by 9 bases and J by 6 bases, with 16 bases between them. The germline V gene encodes CDR1 MDHEN and CDR2 SYDVKM. The CDR3 sequence is CASRRGARDTQYF. CDR3 sequence (DNA): TGTGCCAGTCGTCGGGGGGCCCGGGATACGCAGTATTTT.

The chain links TRBV5-5 to TRBJ2-7; 8 bases align to TRBD1. V dropped 4 bases and J dropped 3; count of bases not matched to a gene: 9. Germline V CDR1 and CDR2: SGHKS, YYEKEE (reference sequence). This CDR3 is 15 amino acids long. The CDR3 is CASSRGDRLLYEQYF. CDR3 nucleotide sequence: TGTGCCAGCAGCCGCGGGGACAGGCTCCTCTACGAGCAGTACTTC.

The rearrangement joins TRBV7-2 to TRBJ2-1, with TRBD2 matching 15 bases. Germline CDR1 is SGHTA and CDR2 is FQGNSA. This CDR3 spans 17 amino acids. V lost 4 bases to trimming and J lost 4 bases; unmatched junction nucleotides: 5. CDR3 DNA: TGTGCCAGCAGCTCTCCGGGGACTAGCGGGGGGTACAATGAGCAGTTCTTC. This encodes CASSSPGTSGGYNEQFF.

Worth noting for this clone: The identical CDR3 is also encoded by other nucleotide sequences in the sample. This chain joins TRBV5-1 and TRBJ2-1; 12 nucleotides align to TRBD2. Germline values: CDR1 SGHRS, CDR2 YFSETQ. V was clipped by 0 bases and J by 7 bases; unmatched bases: 2. There are 15 residues in the CDR3. Written as DNA, the CDR3 is TGCGCCAGCAGCTTGGGGCTAGCGGGGGGGAATGAGCAGTTCTTC. It yields the protein CASSLGLAGGNEQFF. Using reference TRBV5-1 and TRBJ2-1 for the parts outside the CDR3, the full variable domain is KAGVTQTPRYLIKTRGQQVTLSCSPISGHRSVSWYQQTPGQGLQFLFEYFSETQRNKGNFPGRFSGRQFSNSRSEMNVSTLELGDSALYLCASSLGLAGGNEQFFGPGTRLTVL.

This clone was seen a few times. The chain joins TRBV9 to TRBJ1-1, with 10 bases that match TRBD1. Losses at the gene ends were 4 bases for V and 1 base for J; bases not matched to a gene: 4. There are 15 residues in the CDR3. Germline V lookup: CDR1 SGDLS, CDR2 YYNGEE. In DNA form, the CDR3 reads TGTGCCAGCAGCCCCCGGGACAGGGGGAACACTGAAGCTTTCTTT. Translated, it gives CASSPRDRGNTEAFF.

The chain has TRBV27 and TRBJ1-5; TRBD1 matches at 8 bases. The germline CDR1 and CDR2 sequences are MNHEY and SMNVEV (reference sequence). This CDR3 has 14 amino acids. The junction had 5 bases not matched to a gene; V was cut back by 2 bases and J by 8 bases. The CDR3 is CASSLGQGAEPQHF. In DNA, the CDR3 is TGTGCCAGCAGTTTAGGGCAGGGGGCAGAGCCCCAGCATTTT.

The chain joins TRBV19 to TRBJ2-1; the D gene is possibly TRBD1 (6 bases). CDR1 and CDR2 from the germline V gene are LNHDA and SQIVND (reference sequence). The CDR3 has 15 amino acids. Trimming stripped 4 bases from V and 0 bases from J, with 10 bases between. The CDR3 DNA sequence: TGTGCCAGTAGTACGGCAGGGGTCTCCTACAATGAGCAGTTCTTC. Translating gives CASSTAGVSYNEQFF.

The table lists this clone with a count of one. The chain uses TRBV4-3 and TRBJ1-2; D remains ambiguous. CDR3 length: 17 residues. Germline lookup yields CDR1 LGHNA and CDR2 YSLEER. The ends were cut back, 3 bases at V and 5 bases at J, with 22 bases in the middle. As DNA, the CDR3 is TGCGCCAGCAGCCACCAGAGGGTGGAGGGAGAAGAATATGGCTACACCTTC. As protein: CASSHQRVEGEEYGYTF.

This sequence joins TRBV7-8 and TRBJ2-1; 8 nucleotides line up with TRBD2. The CDR3 extends over 17 amino acids. Germline V CDR1 and CDR2: SGHVS, FQNEAQ. The V segment lost 1 base and the J segment 8 bases; nucleotides outside the gene matches: 13. CDR3 in amino acids: CASSLGRGRGVVDEQFF. The DNA of the CDR3 is TGTGCCAGCAGCTTAGGAAGAGGGCGGGGGGTCGTAGATGAGCAGTTCTTC. The whole variable domain, filled in from reference TRBV7-8 and TRBJ2-1, reads GAGVSQSPRYKVAKRGQDVALRCDPISGHVSLFWYQQALGQGPEFLTYFQNEAQLDKSGLPSDRFFAERPEGSVSTLKIQRTQQEDSAVYLCASSLGRGRGVVDEQFFGPGTRLTVL.

The rearrangement links TRBV7-2 to TRBJ2-7; no reliable D call. V was pared by 4 bases and J by 4 bases, with 11 bases between. This CDR3 is built from 13 residues. Germline V gives CDR1 SGHTA, CDR2 FQGNSA. The CDR3 DNA is TGTGCCAGCAGCTCCGGAGTAGGATACGAGCAGTACGTC. Translated: CASSSGVGYEQYV.

The V and J genes are TRBV5-6 and TRBJ2-3; D not certain. Germline CDR1 reads SGHDT; CDR2 reads YYEEEE. V was shortened by 2 bases and J by 2 bases, with 9 bases between the two germline ends. This CDR3 has 14 amino acids. In DNA, the CDR3 is TGTGCCAGCAGCTTCCGGGTAAACACAGATACGCAGTATTTT. Its protein is CASSFRVNTDTQYF.

The chain joins TRBV28 to TRBJ2-7; a weak D match, TRBD2 (6 bases). This CDR3 contains 12 residues. Trimming took 8 bases from V and 2 from J, leaving 10 bases between them. Germline values: CDR1 MDHEN, CDR2 SYDVKM. In nucleotides, the CDR3 is TGTGCCAGCGGGGAGGCGGCCTACGAGCAGTACGTC. Encoded protein: CASGEAAYEQYV.

The rearrangement joins TRBV7-7 to TRBJ2-5; TRBD2 is a possible D gene (5 bases). The CDR3 is 15 amino acids. Trimming shortened V by 1 base and J by 5 bases, and 14 bases separated the two germline ends. Looked up from germline, CDR1 is SSHAT and CDR2 is FNYEAQ (reference sequence). CDR3 nucleotide sequence: TGTGCCAGCAGCTTAGGGCTAGCTGGCCCTGAGACCCAGTACTTC. It codes for CASSLGLAGPETQYF.

The chain recombines TRBV7-9 with TRBJ1-2, with TRBD1 matching over 7 bases. After removal of 2 bases from V and 10 bases from J, the junction contained 10 bases not matched to a gene. Germline V gene data show CDR1 as SEHNR and CDR2 as FQNEAQ (reference sequence). The CDR3 extends over 14 amino acids. The CDR3 is CASSLRQGEIAYTF. The CDR3 DNA sequence: TGTGCCAGCAGCTTAAGACAGGGAGAGATTGCCTACACCTTC.

J is TRBJ2-5 and V is TRBV12-5; 8 bases line up with TRBD2. Germline CDR1 reads LGHNT; CDR2 reads FRNRAP. Trimming removed 7 bases from V and 5 bases from J; junction bases left unmatched: 9. There are 14 residues in the CDR3. CDR3 residues: CASALAGQQETQYF. CDR3 DNA: TGTGCTAGTGCCTTAGCGGGGCAGCAGGAGACCCAGTACTTC.

The chain joins TRBV9 to TRBJ1-4; D might be TRBD1 (5 bases). V dropped 0 bases and J dropped 1 base, with 10 bases sitting between them. Germline values: CDR1 SGDLS, CDR2 YYNGEE. CDR3 size: 16 residues. This CDR3 is CASSVGAGGTNEKLFF. CDR3 DNA: TGTGCCAGCAGCGTAGGGGCCGGGGGAACTAATGAAAAACTGTTTTTT. The complete variable domain, with remaining parts taken from reference TRBV9 and TRBJ1-4, reads DSGVTQTPKHLITATGQRVTLRCSPRSGDLSVYWYQQSLDQGLQFLIQYYNGEERAKGNILERFSAQQFPDLHSELNLSSLELGDSALYFCASSVGAGGTNEKLFFGSGTQLSVL.

The chain joins TRBV5-1 to TRBJ1-5; 7 bases are shared with TRBD1. The CDR3 has 15 residues. From germline, CDR1 is SGHRS and CDR2 YFSETQ. V lost 2 bases to trimming and J lost 0 bases; unmatched junction nucleotides: 2. The CDR3 reads CASSLTGASNQPQHF. The CDR3, as DNA: TGCGCCAGCAGCTTAACAGGGGCTAGCAATCAGCCCCAGCATTTT.

The genes are TRBV7-6 and TRBJ1-2, with D possibly being TRBD1 (6 bases). CDR1 is SGHVS and CDR2 is FNYEAQ in the germline V gene. The germline V and J ends were trimmed by 5 bases and 9 bases, with 19 bases remaining between them. This CDR3 contains 14 residues. CDR3 in amino acids: CASSPSGGATSYTF. The CDR3 nucleotides are TGTGCCAGCAGCCCCTCGGGGGGCGCGACTAGCTACACCTTC.

The chain carries TRBV7-9 and TRBJ1-5, with D possibly matching TRBD1 (5 bases). CDR3 size: 17 residues. Germline assignment: CDR1 SEHNR and CDR2 FQNEAQ (reference sequence). V lost 1 base and J lost 4, with 17 bases in between. The DNA of the CDR3 is TGTGCCAGCAGCTTAGGTTATCGGTCAGGGTTGAATCAGCCCCAGCATTTT. Protein: CASSLGYRSGLNQPQHF.